This TCR beta chain derives from a study of OX40 agonist ivuxolimab in advanced cancers. In the study overall: Patient treatment consisted of intravenous ivuxolimab administration every 2 weeks at 0.01 to 10 mg/kg.

Repertoires were generated with immunoSEQ multiplex PCR, while TCRdb's copy carries only in-frame clones and drops some. The sample has 7,500 to 8,500 clones, more than 60% seen once. Blood sampling took place at baseline, cycle 4 day 1, and cycle 7 day 1. Between the trimmed V and J ends, which lost 4 bases and 0 bases, there was a span of 13 bases. Per germline, CDR1 KGHSH and CDR2 LQKENI. CDR3 size: 16 residues. As for this clone: Its antigen is not known.

Whole-study results and caveats: At 0.1 to 3.0 mg/kg and by week 6, CD4+ and CD8+ T cells in the blood had expanded clonally.

The sample here was CD4+ or CD8+ T cells sorted from blood, taken in a trial of the OX40 agonist ivuxolimab. The gene calls are TRBV18 and TRBJ2-1, with unresolved D. This clonotype was sampled from an adult with an advanced solid tumor such as melanoma, head and neck, liver or kidney cancer. CDR3 sequence reads: CASSQPGPHSYNEQFF. The CDR3 DNA sequence: TGTGCCAGCTCACAACCCGGACCCCACTCCTACAATGAGCAGTTCTTC.